Listed here is a single T cell receptor beta chain. This clonotype was recorded at least ten times. Its antigen is still unknown. No clone much larger than this one lies a single base away; base qualities are absent. TCR beta VDJ combination and CDR3 sequence profiling used genomic DNA as the template. TCR repertoire sequencing was run on an Illumina HiSeq 2000. Turning to the authors' computational methods: Repertoires were assessed using TRBV/TRBJ rearrangement plots, CDR3 size and DJ length profiles, and Simpson's diversity index. The most abundant DNA sequence in the deep sequencing data was defined as the immunodominant clone. CDR3 amino acid sequences were screened for sharing across subjects and were compared with published repertoires and the VDJdb database. TCRdb redid the processing of the public reads, applying fastp at Q25 and MiXCR, and retained in-frame beta chains. One record per CDR3 amino acid sequence lists the most common genes and DNA. The authors' filters were not applied to this entry. The sample yields around 250,000 distinct CDR3 sequences; 50% to 70% were counted once. The ten largest clones take up roughly 8% of the sample.

TCR repertoires of sorted CD4+ and CD8+ blood T cells from severe aplastic anemia patients and healthy subjects were deep-sequenced in the study. Ficoll-Paque density gradient centrifugation was used to isolate peripheral blood mononuclear cells. CD4+ and CD8+ T cells were sorted by FACS or magnetic beads before DNA extraction. The sample comes from a study of CD8+CD57+ T cells in acquired aplastic anemia (dated by TCRdb to 2016 to 2019). The study in broad terms: A mean of 3.2 ug of DNA, ranging from about 0.19 to 27.4 ug, was extracted from sorted CD4+ and CD8+ cells. Summary of the overall study and its limitations: No significant difference in CD8+ Simpson's diversity was found between patients and healthy controls (P=0.060). Although twenty-nine CD8+ CDR3 sequences were shared by patients and controls, these sequences appeared highly expressed in patients and within the immunodominant clones of patients.

The sequenced sample consisted of sorted CD4+, CD8+, or CD8+CD57+ T cells (not recorded which) from PBMCs. This clonotype was obtained from a human donor with severe aplastic anemia or a healthy control (not recorded which).

The nucleotides are TGTGCCAGCAGCCAAGAAGTACCACTAGCGGGGGGAATCCAATCCCAAGAGACCCAGTACTTC. It translates as CASSQEVPLAGGIQSQETQYF. The rearrangement joined TRBV4-2 to TRBJ2-5, with 12 middle bases fitting TRBD2. The CDR3 contains 21 residues, cysteine and phenylalanine counted. Left in the record is the CDR3 DNA by itself, 63 bases read in frame from the first base. The germline V gene specifies LGHNA as CDR1 and YNFKEQ as CDR2. After removal of 0 bases from V and 1 base from J, the junction retains 15 bases not matched to a gene.